A selection of T cell receptor beta chains follows, all from one sample in a study of T cell repertoires in cytomegalovirus infection. MiXCR, run by TCRdb on the reads, gives a single entry per CDR3 protein. This table holds 450,000 to 650,000 distinct CDR3 sequences, about 30% found once. Sequencing used PBMCs. These receptors originate from a human donor in good health (CMV status not recorded). Some clones in this sample may be carry-over from other donors' samples. Each CDR3 is given without its conserved first and last residue. D genes are given only for firm matches. Clone sizes are given selectively: once, few, many, or a class where the clone is expanded.

cdr3_aa v_call cdr3_length clone_size d_call j_call
ASSLAGASEQF TRBV7-9 11 few . TRBJ2-1
ASNPGQGSQPQH TRBV2 12 . TRBD1 TRBJ1-5
ASSSAGEGGNQPQH TRBV28 14 . . TRBJ1-5
ASSSEGGFGNEQF TRBV7-2 13 many . TRBJ2-1
ASSPWSSYNSPLH TRBV11-2 13 few . TRBJ1-6
ASSQDLAAETQY TRBV4-1 12 . TRBD2 TRBJ2-5
ASSLVRGHTGELF TRBV7-2 13 many . TRBJ2-2
ASLGTSGRTDTQY TRBV6-2/TRBV6-3 13 . TRBD2 TRBJ2-3
ASSYDRGAGELF TRBV7-2 12 few . TRBJ2-2
SAVTGTGGSPLH TRBV20-1 12 . TRBD1 TRBJ1-6
ASSSVATNEKLF TRBV6-5 12 . . TRBJ1-4
AISVTHGGYEQY TRBV10-3 12 . . TRBJ2-7
SAILARTSTDTQY TRBV20-1 13 few TRBD2 TRBJ2-3
ASLQDVNTEAF TRBV5-1 11 . . TRBJ1-1
ASSLESRLAADTQY TRBV11-3 14 many . TRBJ2-3
ASKSGRELDTQY TRBV27 12 . TRBD2 TRBJ2-3
ASRALTGAGELF TRBV6-1 12 few TRBD1 TRBJ2-2
ASSQDRIAGLNEQF TRBV4-3 14 . TRBD2 TRBJ2-1
ASSWEGSQPQH TRBV28 11 . . TRBJ1-5
ASSLGVQGYEQY TRBV7-2 12 few . TRBJ2-7